The 30 T cell receptor beta chains reported below all come from one sample, sequenced in a study of T cells in Graves' hyperthyroidism and ophthalmopathy. TCR beta CDR3 regions were amplified from RNA transcripts. The primer set for the first-round RT-PCR of the TCR CDR3 was HTBI. A single record per CDR3 protein comes from TCRdb applying MiXCR to the multiplex PCR reads. The sample lists approximately 330,000 distinct CDR3 sequences; 18% were seen once. The specimen was blood. The receptors here all came from a woman between 50 and 59 years old with Graves' hyperthyroidism.

The table lists this clonotype with a few counts. V is TRBV27 and J is TRBJ1-3; no firm D call. Germline assignment: CDR1 MNHEY and CDR2 SMNVEV (reference sequence). The V gene lost 0 bases and the J gene lost 1 base, with 10 bases spanning the gap. The CDR3 contains 16 residues. CDR3 amino acids: CASSLSWTGSGNTIYF. The CDR3 nucleotides read TGTGCCAGCAGTTTATCGTGGACGGGATCTGGAAACACCATATATTTT.

The table lists this clonotype with a few counts. The chain links TRBV5-5 to TRBJ1-1; D gene uncertain. Looked up from germline, CDR1 is SGHKS and CDR2 is YYEKEE (reference sequence). This CDR3 comprises 14 residues. V was clipped by 5 bases and J by 0 bases, with 11 bases between them. In DNA form, the CDR3 reads TGTGCCAGCAGACAGATCGGAATGAACACTGAAGCTTTCTTT. It translates to CASRQIGMNTEAFF.

This clonotype was seen ten or more times. J is TRBJ2-1 and V is TRBV12-3 or TRBV12-4; the D gene could be TRBD1 or TRBD2 (6 bases each). This CDR3 contains 14 residues. Trimming removed 5 bases at V and 8 bases at J, with 16 bases between. CDR3 protein: CASSRTPRGHEQFF. CDR3 bases: TGTGCCAGCAGTAGGACACCCCGGGGGCATGAGCAGTTCTTC.

This clonotype was counted a few times. The chain carries TRBV28 and TRBJ2-5; possibly TRBD1 or TRBD2 for D (5 bases each). This CDR3 region has 16 residues. Germline V lookup: CDR1 MDHEN, CDR2 SYDVKM. The ends were cut back, 5 bases at V and 0 bases at J, with 16 bases in the middle. This chain's CDR3 is CASSDSGTANQETQYF. CDR3 DNA: TGTGCCAGCAGTGACTCCGGGACGGCTAACCAAGAGACCCAGTACTTC.

The chain joins TRBV3-1 to TRBJ2-4, with D uncertain. Germline CDR1 reads LGHDT; CDR2 reads YNNKEL (reference sequence). Between the trimmed V and J ends, which lost 0 bases and 6 bases, there was a span of 6 bases. This CDR3 spans 13 amino acids. The CDR3 sequence: CASSQDGPNIQYF. In nucleotides, the CDR3 is TGTGCCAGCAGCCAAGACGGGCCAAACATTCAGTACTTC.

The chain is built from TRBV28 and TRBJ2-5; the match to TRBD2 covers 9 bases. From germline, CDR1 is MDHEN and CDR2 SYDVKM. V trimming: 7 bases; J trimming: 4 bases; junction bases outside the gene matches: 4. The CDR3 totals 13 residues. The CDR3 region is CASNIAGAETQYF. For the CDR3, the DNA is TGTGCCAGCAATATAGCGGGAGCAGAGACCCAGTACTTC. The full variable domain, its missing parts supplied by reference TRBV28 and TRBJ2-5, is DVKVTQSSRYLVKRTGEKVFLECVQDMDHENMFWYRQDPGLGLRLIYFSYDVKMKEKGDIPEGYSVSREKKERFSLILESASTNQTSMYLCASNIAGAETQYFGPGTRLLVL.

The chain is built from TRBV10-1 and TRBJ2-1; TRBD2 aligns across 9 bases. The CDR3 contains 17 residues. Losses at the gene ends were 1 base for V and 2 bases for J; bases not matched to a gene: 6. Germline V gene data show CDR1 as WNHNN and CDR2 as SYGVQD (reference sequence). This CDR3 is CASSEFSGTSPYNEQFF. Written as DNA, the CDR3 is TGCGCCAGCAGTGAGTTCTCCGGGACTAGCCCCTACAATGAGCAGTTCTTC.

The table lists this clonotype with many counts. The V call is TRBV5-1, the J call TRBJ1-5; D remains unclear. The CDR3 extends over 14 amino acids. Trimming cost V 0 bases and J 4 bases, with 8 bases left between them. Germline V gene lookup returns CDR1 SGHRS and CDR2 YFSETQ. CDR3 sequence: CASSLDSLNQPQHF. CDR3 bases: TGCGCCAGCAGCTTGGACAGTCTTAATCAGCCCCAGCATTTT.

V gene TRBV9 combines with J gene TRBJ2-1; 9 nucleotides match TRBD2. With V trimmed by 3 bases and J by 6 bases, 7 bases remained unmatched. The length of the CDR3 is 15 residues. The germline V gene encodes CDR1 SGDLS and CDR2 YYNGEE. DNA for the CDR3: TGTGCCAGCAGCGAAGGGGCGGGAGGGCCCAATGAGCAGTTCTTC. Translating gives CASSEGAGGPNEQFF.

In its sample, this clonotype was seen many times. The chain has TRBV11-2 and TRBJ2-3; no firm D call. The CDR3 is 12 residues long. The germline V and J ends were trimmed by 7 bases and 6 bases, with 11 bases remaining between them. Germline V CDR1 and CDR2: SGHAT, FQNNGV. Here the CDR3 DNA reads TGTGCCAGCACCCACCTGCGGGATACGCAGTATTTT. Translated, it gives CASTHLRDTQYF.

Many counts were recorded for this clonotype. This chain uses TRBV2 with TRBJ2-7; unclear D gene. In germline, CDR1 is SNHLY, CDR2 FYNNEI. The CDR3 is made up of 12 amino acids. V lost 4 bases, J lost 2 bases, and 6 bases lay in between. CDR3 region: CASSVDPYEQYF. The CDR3 bases are TGTGCCAGCAGTGTGGACCCCTACGAGCAGTACTTC.

The chain is built from TRBV18 and TRBJ2-2; D gene ambiguous. Between the trimmed V and J ends, which lost 2 bases and 4 bases, there was a span of 11 bases. The CDR3 covers 15 residues. CDR1 and CDR2 (germline): KGHSH, LQKENI. The CDR3 coding sequence is TGTGCCAGCTCACCAAGAGCAGAACGCACCGGGGAGCTGTTTTTT. This gives the protein CASSPRAERTGELFF.

Ten or more counts support this clonotype. This chain uses TRBV5-1 with TRBJ2-1; 7 bases match TRBD2. The germline V gene has CDR1 SGHRS and CDR2 YFSETQ. V lost 0 bases, J lost 0 bases, and 3 bases stayed unmatched. This CDR3 is 16 amino acids long. CDR3 protein: CASSLDGGGSYNEQFF. CDR3 coding DNA: TGCGCCAGCAGCTTGGATGGCGGGGGCTCCTACAATGAGCAGTTCTTC.

This clonotype was detected a few times. The chain has TRBV18 and TRBJ2-1; D is perhaps TRBD1 or TRBD2 (5 bases each). V gave up 0 bases and J gave up 7 bases, with 10 bases separating them. The CDR3 sequence is 14 residues long. Germline-derived CDR1 and CDR2 are KGHSH and LQKENI. DNA of the CDR3: TGTGCCAGCTCACCACCGGGACCACTAAATGAGCAGTTCTTC. Protein product: CASSPPGPLNEQFF.

The sample holds many counts of this clonotype. The rearrangement joins TRBV20-1 to TRBJ2-7; 8 bases fit TRBD1. Germline lookup yields CDR1 DFQATT and CDR2 SNEGSKA (reference sequence). V trimming: 4 bases; J trimming: 2 bases; junction bases outside the gene matches: 4. The CDR3 contains 13 residues. CDR3 residues: CSAIRTGTYEQYF. The CDR3 nucleotides read TGCAGTGCTATACGGACAGGGACCTACGAGCAGTACTTC.

This clonotype was seen a handful of times. The genes are TRBV18 and TRBJ2-3, with TRBD2 matching 7 bases. This CDR3 region has 15 residues. The V segment lost 1 base and the J segment 6 bases; nucleotides outside the gene matches: 7. The germline gives CDR1 KGHSH, CDR2 LQKENI. The DNA of the CDR3 is TGTGCCAGCTCACCACGGCGGGGGTCTACGGATACGCAGTATTTT. It yields the protein CASSPRRGSTDTQYF.

At least ten counts were recorded for this clonotype. The chain joins TRBV20-1 to TRBJ2-7; TRBD2 aligns across 16 bases. Germline CDR1 and CDR2: DFQATT and SNEGSKA (reference sequence). Unmatched junction bases numbered 14, after V lost 8 bases and J lost 7 bases. CDR3 length: 16 residues. CDR3 sequence reads: CSSPGLAGGPGGEQYF. Here the CDR3 DNA reads TGCAGTTCTCCGGGACTAGCGGGAGGGCCGGGTGGGGAGCAGTACTTC.

This clonotype was seen only a few times. The chain employs TRBV20-1 and TRBJ1-4; D is ambiguous. This CDR3 comprises 11 residues. CDR1 is DFQATT, CDR2 SNEGSKA, per germline (reference sequence). V dropped 2 bases and J dropped 11 bases, with 9 bases sitting between them. For the CDR3, the DNA is TGCAGTGCTAGAAGCGGCGACAAACTGTTTTTT. This sequence encodes CSARSGDKLFF.

At least ten counts were recorded for this clonotype. V is TRBV20-1 and J is TRBJ1-5, with D hard to call. Germline CDR1 and CDR2: DFQATT and SNEGSKA (reference sequence). CDR3 length equals 13 residues. The CDR3 is CAKSPGGNQPQHF. The DNA of the CDR3 is TGCGCTAAATCCCCGGGAGGCAATCAGCCCCAGCATTTT.

This clonotype has more than one count but fewer than ten. The rearrangement joins TRBV12-3 or TRBV12-4 to TRBJ1-5, with 7 bases aligning to TRBD1. V was clipped by 6 bases and J by 6 bases; unmatched bases: 8. This CDR3 is 14 amino acids long. DNA for the CDR3: TGTGCCAGCAGGCTTGACAGGGTAGGTCAGCCCCAGCATTTT. This sequence encodes CASRLDRVGQPQHF.

A few counts support this clonotype. This rearrangement joins TRBV14 to TRBJ2-7; D might be TRBD2 (5 bases). V lost 1 base to trimming and J lost 5 bases, with 12 bases between them. The CDR3 covers 14 residues. Germline CDR1 and CDR2: SGHDN and FVKESK. CDR3 sequence (DNA): TGTGCCAGCAGCCAAGCGACGTACGGGGACGAGCAGTACTTC. This sequence encodes CASSQATYGDEQYF.

The chain couples TRBV10-3 to TRBJ2-1; 9 bases map to TRBD2. The CDR3 totals 16 residues. Trimming removed 3 bases from V and 7 bases from J; junction bases left unmatched: 10. Per the germline V gene, CDR1 is ENHRY and CDR2 is SYGVKD. CDR3 protein: CAISDGREGRGNEQFF. DNA for the CDR3: TGTGCCATCAGTGATGGGCGGGAGGGCCGGGGTAATGAGCAGTTCTTC.

This clonotype was observed a few times. V and J are TRBV11-2 and TRBJ1-2; D is possibly TRBD1 (5 bases). This CDR3 has 14 amino acids. Trimming removed 5 bases from V and 4 bases from J, with 14 bases in between. The V gene's germline CDR1 is SGHAT and CDR2 FQNNGV. The CDR3: CASSDRDGGYGYTF. The CDR3 DNA reads as TGTGCCAGCAGCGATAGGGACGGAGGCTATGGCTACACCTTC.

This clonotype has more than one count but fewer than ten. The chain uses TRBV10-1 and TRBJ1-5; 7 positions agree with TRBD1. Germline CDR1 is WNHNN and CDR2 is SYGVQD (reference sequence). The trim removed 10 bases at V and 3 bases at J, leaving 12 bases unmatched. The CDR3 is 15 amino acids. As DNA, the CDR3 is TGCGCCATCAACCCCGGGACAGTGACCAATCAGCCCCAGCATTTT. Amino acid sequence: CAINPGTVTNQPQHF.

This clonotype was counted many times. V gene TRBV27 combines with J gene TRBJ2-5, with D possibly being TRBD2 (6 bases). Germline V gives CDR1 MNHEY, CDR2 SMNVEV (reference sequence). V was clipped by 8 bases and J by 4 bases, with 17 bases between them. The CDR3 covers 14 residues. The CDR3: CASAMGGTAETQYF. DNA of the CDR3: TGTGCCAGCGCAATGGGGGGAACGGCAGAGACCCAGTACTTC.

This clonotype was found many times. V and J are TRBV5-1 and TRBJ1-6, with 7 bases lining up with TRBD1. Trimming at V came to 4 bases and at J to 6 bases, leaving 7 bases not matched to a gene. This CDR3 contains 15 residues. Germline CDR1 and CDR2: SGHRS and YFSETQ. This chain's CDR3 is CASSASGTANSPLHF. The CDR3 region has the DNA TGCGCCAGCAGCGCCTCCGGGACAGCTAATTCACCCCTCCACTTT.

The chain joins TRBV7-3 to TRBJ2-2; no reliable D call. The germline CDR1 and CDR2 sequences are SGHTA and FQGTGA. The CDR3 is 14 amino acids. With 0 bases removed from V and 1 base from J, the gap between germline ends came to 3 bases. The DNA of the CDR3 is TGTGCCAGCAGCTTAACAGAGAACACCGGGGAGCTGTTTTTT. Its translation is CASSLTENTGELFF.

Ten or more counts support this clonotype. The chain is built from TRBV20-1 and TRBJ2-3, with TRBD2 matching 8 bases. This CDR3 is 13 amino acids long. The V gene end was trimmed by 8 bases and the J gene end by 2 bases; junction bases not matched to a gene: 6. Germline assignment: CDR1 DFQATT and CDR2 SNEGSKA (reference sequence). The CDR3 is CSSTSGYTDTQYF. The CDR3 nucleotides are TGCAGTTCAACTAGCGGTTACACAGATACGCAGTATTTT.

This clonotype has only a few counts. The V and J genes are TRBV4-1 and TRBJ1-4; 10 nucleotides match TRBD1. CDR3 length: 15 residues. In germline, CDR1 is MGHRA, CDR2 YSYEKL. V trimming: 4 bases; J trimming: 7 bases; junction bases outside the gene matches: 6. The CDR3 DNA follows: TGCGCCAGCAGCCTTCGACAGGGGGCTGTTGAAAAACTGTTTTTT. Translating gives CASSLRQGAVEKLFF.

This clonotype was recorded many times. V usage is TRBV6-1 and J usage is TRBJ1-1; D gene unclear. The CDR3 extends over 12 amino acids. The V and J ends lost 6 bases and 5 bases respectively, with 10 bases between them. Germline V gene data show CDR1 as MNHNS and CDR2 as SASEGT. The CDR3 reads CASRVWLTEAFF. CDR3 nucleotide sequence: TGTGCCAGCAGGGTTTGGTTAACTGAAGCTTTCTTT.